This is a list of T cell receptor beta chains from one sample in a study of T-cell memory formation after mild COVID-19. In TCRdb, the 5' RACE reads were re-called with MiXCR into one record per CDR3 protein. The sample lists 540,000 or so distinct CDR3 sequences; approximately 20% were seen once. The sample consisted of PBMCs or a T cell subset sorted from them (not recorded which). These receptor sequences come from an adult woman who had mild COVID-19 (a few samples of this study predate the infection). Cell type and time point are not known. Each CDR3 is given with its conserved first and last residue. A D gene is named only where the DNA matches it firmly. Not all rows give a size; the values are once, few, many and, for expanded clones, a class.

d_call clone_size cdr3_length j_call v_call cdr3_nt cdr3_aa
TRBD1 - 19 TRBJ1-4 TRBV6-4 TGTGCCAGCAGTGACCCCCAGCCCGGACAGGAAACAACTAATGAAAAACTGTTTTTT CASSDPQPGQETTNEKLFF
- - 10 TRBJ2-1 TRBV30 TGTGCCTGGAAGGGCAATGAGCAGTTCTTC CAWKGNEQFF
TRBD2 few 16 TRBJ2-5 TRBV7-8 TGTGCCAGCAGCTTCATAGCGGGAGGTCTCCAAGAGACCCAGTACTTC CASSFIAGGLQETQYF
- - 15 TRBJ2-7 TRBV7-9 TGTGCCAGCAGCTTAGGCCCAGGGGTCTCCTACGAGCAGTACTTC CASSLGPGVSYEQYF
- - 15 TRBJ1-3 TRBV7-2 TGTGCCAGCAGCTTACGACGGAACTCTGGAAACACCATATATTTT CASSLRRNSGNTIYF
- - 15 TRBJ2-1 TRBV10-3 TGTGCCATCGCGTCGGTCCTAGTTACAATCAATGAGCAGTTCTTC CAIASVLVTINEQFF
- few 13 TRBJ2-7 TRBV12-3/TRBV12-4 TGTGCCAGCAGTTTAAATTCGCAGGCCACGCAGTACTTC CASSLNSQATQYF
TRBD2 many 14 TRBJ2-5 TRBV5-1 TGCGCCAGCAGCTTAGCGGGGTCCCAAGAGACCCAGTACTTC CASSLAGSQETQYF
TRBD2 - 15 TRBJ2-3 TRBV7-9 TGTGCCAGCAGCTTTAGCGGGATCAGCACAGATACGCAGTATTTT CASSFSGISTDTQYF
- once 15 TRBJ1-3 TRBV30 TGTGCCTGGAGTCCTCCGGGGGTGCGGGGAAACACCATATATTTT CAWSPPGVRGNTIYF
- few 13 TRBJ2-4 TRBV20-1 TGCAGTGCTAGACAGGGGGCCAAAAACATTCAGTACTTC CSARQGAKNIQYF
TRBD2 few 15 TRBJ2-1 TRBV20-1 TGCAGTGCTCAAACCGGGAGGACGTCCTACAATGAGCAGTTCTTC CSAQTGRTSYNEQFF
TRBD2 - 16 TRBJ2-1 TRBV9 TGTGCCAGCGCCGGGACTAGCGGAAGCTCCTACAATGAGCAGTTCTTC CASAGTSGSSYNEQFF
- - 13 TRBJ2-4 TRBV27 TGTGCCAGCGGGACCTCATCGAAAAACATTCAGTACTTC CASGTSSKNIQYF
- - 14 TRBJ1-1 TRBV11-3 TGTGCCAGCAGCGCCTACCACGCAGGGGCTGAAGCTTTCTTT CASSAYHAGAEAFF
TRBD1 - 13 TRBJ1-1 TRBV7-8 TGTGCCAGCAGCTTCGACAGGGGTGGTGAAGCTTTCTTT CASSFDRGGEAFF
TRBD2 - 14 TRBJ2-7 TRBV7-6 TGTGCCAGCAGCTCCTTCGGGAGGAGCTACGAGCAGTACTTC CASSSFGRSYEQYF
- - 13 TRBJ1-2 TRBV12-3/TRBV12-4 TGTGCCAGCAGCATAGGAGACAACTATGGCTACACCTTC CASSIGDNYGYTF
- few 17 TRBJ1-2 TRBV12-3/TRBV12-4 TGTGCCAGCAGCCGACTCCCGAAAATACAGGGAAACTATGGCTACACCTTC CASSRLPKIQGNYGYTF
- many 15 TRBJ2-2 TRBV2 TGTGCCAGCAGAGAAGACAGGAAGGGCACCGGGGAGCTGTTTTTT CASREDRKGTGELFF
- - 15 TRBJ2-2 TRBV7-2 TGTGCCAGCAGCACCAGAGGGAGCGTGACCGGGGAGCTGTTTTTT CASSTRGSVTGELFF
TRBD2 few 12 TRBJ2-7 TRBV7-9 TGTGCCAGCTGGGGGAGGGAATACGAGCAGTACTTC CASWGREYEQYF
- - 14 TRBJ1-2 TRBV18 TGTGCCAGCTCAGGAGACAGTTCTGGCTATGGCTACACCTTC CASSGDSSGYGYTF
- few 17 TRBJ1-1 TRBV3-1 TGTGCCAGCAGCCAAAGGGCAATGCTGCACAAGAACACTGAAGCTTTCTTT CASSQRAMLHKNTEAFF
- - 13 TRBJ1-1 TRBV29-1 TGCAGCGGTAAGACAGCCGCGAACACTGAAGCTTTCTTT CSGKTAANTEAFF
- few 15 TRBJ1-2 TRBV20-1 TGCAGTGCTAGAACCACAGGTGGACGAACTATTGGCTACACCTTC CSARTTGGRTIGYTF
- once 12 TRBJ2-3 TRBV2 TGTGCCAGCAGTGAAGGGTCAGATACGCAGTATTTT CASSEGSDTQYF
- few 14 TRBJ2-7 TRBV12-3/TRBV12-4 TGTGCCAGCAGTTTTCTACGGGCCACCTACGAGCAGTACTTC CASSFLRATYEQYF
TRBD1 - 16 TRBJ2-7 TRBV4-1 TGCGCCAGCAGCCGATCGTCGGGACAGGGGATATACGAGCAGTACTTC CASSRSSGQGIYEQYF
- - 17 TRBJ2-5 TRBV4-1 TGCGCCAGCAGCCCCACTGGGGCGACAGGACCCCAAGAGACCCAGTACTTC CASSPTGATGPQETQYF
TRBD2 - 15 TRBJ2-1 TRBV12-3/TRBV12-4 TGTGCCAGCAGGCCGGGACTAGCGGTCTACAATGAGCAGTTCTTC CASRPGLAVYNEQFF
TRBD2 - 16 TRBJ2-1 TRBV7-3 TGTGCCAGCAGCTTAGGACTAGCGCCAAATTACAATGAGCAGTTCTTC CASSLGLAPNYNEQFF
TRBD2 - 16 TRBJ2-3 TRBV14 TGTGCCAGCAGCCAATTTGGCGGGAGGTACACAGATACGCAGTATTTT CASSQFGGRYTDTQYF
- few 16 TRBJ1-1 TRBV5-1 TGCGCCAGCAGCCCTCCCGCGGCGGGGGTGGGCACTGAAGCTTTCTTT CASSPPAAGVGTEAFF
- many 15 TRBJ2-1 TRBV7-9 TGTGCCAGCAGCGTAGCCACCGGGACGTACAATGAGCAGTTCTTC CASSVATGTYNEQFF
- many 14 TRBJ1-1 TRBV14 TGTGCCAGCAGCCAAGACAGGGTCAACACTGAAGCTTTCTTT CASSQDRVNTEAFF
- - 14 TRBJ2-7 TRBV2 TGTGCCAGCATGAGACTTTTAGGGCGGAACGAGCAGTACTTC CASMRLLGRNEQYF
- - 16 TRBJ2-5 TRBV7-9 TGTGCCAGCAGCTTAGCGCTGGTTTCAGGTCCCTTCACCCAGTACTTC CASSLALVSGPFTQYF
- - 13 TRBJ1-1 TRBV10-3 TGTGCCATCAGTGGTCAAATGAACACTGAAGCTTTCTTT CAISGQMNTEAFF
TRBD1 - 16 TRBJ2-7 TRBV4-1 TGCGCCAGCAGCCAAGGGATTGGACAGGGAACCTACGAGCAGTACTTC CASSQGIGQGTYEQYF
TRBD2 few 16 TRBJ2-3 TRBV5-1 TGCGCCAGCAGCTTGGCCTTAGCGGGAGGCCCAGATACGCAGTATTTT CASSLALAGGPDTQYF
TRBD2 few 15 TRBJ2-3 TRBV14 TGTGCCAGCAGCCAAGGGGGACTAGCTTGGGCTACGCAGTATTTT CASSQGGLAWATQYF
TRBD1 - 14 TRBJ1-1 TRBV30 TGTGCCTGGAGTGGAGCGTACGTTGGGACAGGCCCTTTCTTT CAWSGAYVGTGPFF
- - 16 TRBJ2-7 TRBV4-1 TGCGCCAGCAGCCTAACGCCAGACAGGAGCTCCTACGAGCAGTACTTC CASSLTPDRSSYEQYF
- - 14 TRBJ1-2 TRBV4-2 TGTGCCAGCAGCCAACCCGGAGGAGCCGGTGGCTACACCTTC CASSQPGGAGGYTF
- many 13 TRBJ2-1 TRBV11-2 TGTGCCAGCAGCTTAGCCTTGTTGAATGAGCAGTTCTTC CASSLALLNEQFF
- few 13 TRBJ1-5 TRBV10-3 TGTGCCATCAGCGGGGGGCCGGGGCAGCCCCAGCATTTT CAISGGPGQPQHF
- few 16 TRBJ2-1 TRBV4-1 TGCGCCAGCAGCCACCAAGCCCCCCCTACGGGCAATGAGCAGTTCTTC CASSHQAPPTGNEQFF
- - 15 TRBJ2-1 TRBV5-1 TGCGCCAGCAGCCCCGGGGCAGGGGAAACCCATGAGCAGTTCTTC CASSPGAGETHEQFF
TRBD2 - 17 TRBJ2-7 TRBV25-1 TGTGCCAGCAGTGAATCAACCACTAGCGGGGGGCCCTACGAGCAGTACTTC CASSESTTSGGPYEQYF